These 6 T cell receptor beta chains were all obtained from the same sample, sequenced in a study of blood T cell repertoires in COVID-19. The assay was immunoSEQ multiplex PCR, and TCRdb's table has in-frame clones only and misses some. Of 130,000 or so clones listed, about 90% are singletons. The sequenced sample consisted of peripheral blood. Receptors were obtained from a woman in her fifties or sixties with acute or convalescent COVID-19.

The gene calls are TRBV28 and TRBJ1-2, with D maybe TRBD1 (6 bases). Between the trimmed V and J ends, which lost 2 bases and 4 bases, there was a span of 17 bases. CDR1 is MDHEN and CDR2 is SYDVKM in the germline V gene. The CDR3 runs 16 residues. CDR3 nucleotides: TGTGCCAGCAGTTTACTGCAAGGTGGGGGCCTCTATGGCTACACCTTC. Residues: CASSLLQGGGLYGYTF.

This clone has just one count. The V call is TRBV9, the J call TRBJ2-7, with TRBD1 matching 8 bases. The germline gives CDR1 SGDLS, CDR2 YYNGEE. Trimming at V came to 4 bases and at J to 4 bases, leaving 10 bases not matched to a gene. The CDR3 is made up of 15 amino acids. CDR3 in DNA: TGTGCCAGCAGCCATTCCGGGACAGGCCCTTACGAGCAGTACTTC. Translated: CASSHSGTGPYEQYF. The complete variable domain, with remaining parts taken from reference TRBV9 and TRBJ2-7, reads DSGVTQTPKHLITATGQRVTLRCSPRSGDLSVYWYQQSLDQGLQFLIQYYNGEERAKGNILERFSAQQFPDLHSELNLSSLELGDSALYFCASSHSGTGPYEQYFGPGTRLTVT.

The chain is built from TRBV10-3 and TRBJ2-7; possible D gene TRBD2, 6 bases. There are 14 residues in the CDR3. Germline V gene sequence: CDR1 ENHRY, CDR2 SYGVKD. The V end lost 3 bases, the J end lost 2 bases, and 11 bases lay between the germline ends. The CDR3 sequence: CAISDTTRTYEQYF. CDR3 nucleotide sequence: TGTGCCATCAGTGACACGACTAGGACCTACGAGCAGTACTTC.

The table lists this clone with a count of one. The V gene is TRBV3-1 (or the pseudogene TRBV3-2), the J gene TRBJ2-5; 9 positions agree with TRBD2. The CDR3 contains 16 residues. J lost 5 bases, V lost 4 bases, and 11 bases had no gene match. The germline CDR1 and CDR2 sequences are LGHDT and YNNKEL (reference sequence). DNA of the CDR3: TGTGCCAGCAGCCCTAGGGGGGGAGCGGGAGGCGAGACCCAGTACTTC. Translating gives CASSPRGGAGGETQYF.

The rearrangement links TRBV30 to TRBJ1-1; possible D gene TRBD1, 6 bases. Germline-derived CDR1 and CDR2 are GTSNPN and SVGIG (reference sequence). Trimming took off 2 bases at V and 4 bases at J, with 11 bases between the two ends. The CDR3 spans 13 residues. This CDR3 is CAWSPSRGTEAFF. The CDR3 nucleotides read TGTGCCTGGAGTCCTTCCAGGGGCACTGAAGCTTTCTTT. Full variable domain (missing parts from reference TRBV30 and TRBJ1-1): SQTIHQWPATLVQPVGSPLSLECTVEGTSNPNLYWYRQAAGRGLQLLFYSVGIGQISSEVPQNLSASRPQDRQFILSSKKLLLSDSGFYLCAWSPSRGTEAFFGQGTRLTVV.

This clone was observed a single time. The J gene is TRBJ2-4, the V gene TRBV7-9; 11 nucleotides align to TRBD2. This CDR3 has 19 residues. CDR1 SEHNR and CDR2 FQNEAQ come from the germline V gene (reference sequence). The V gene end was trimmed by 5 bases and the J gene end by 0 bases; junction bases not matched to a gene: 12. Written as DNA, the CDR3 is TGTGCCAGCAGCGGCGGACTAGCGGGCCGGAAGGAAGCCAAAAACATTCAGTACTTC. Amino acid sequence: CASSGGLAGRKEAKNIQYF.